This T cell receptor beta chain was identified in a study of OX40 agonist ivuxolimab in advanced cancers. The CDR3 is 14 amino acids. The germline CDR1 and CDR2 sequences are SGHAT and FQNNGV. Turning to this clone: A read error may account for a junction end that differs from germline.

Assay used: immunoSEQ multiplex PCR; TCRdb lists only in-frame clones, some missing. The table has some 81,000 clones, around four fifths seen once; the top ten hold 0.76%. The TCR sequence derives from an adult with an advanced solid tumor such as melanoma, head and neck, liver or kidney cancer. J is TRBJ2-3 and V is TRBV11-2, with 8 bases that match TRBD2. Specimen: CD4+ or CD8+ T cells sorted from blood, collected in a trial of the OX40 agonist ivuxolimab. In DNA, the CDR3 is TGTGCCAGCAGGTTAGCGGGATCCACAGATACGCAGTATTTT. Translating it yields CASRLAGSTDTQYF.